Below, 19 T cell receptor beta chains from the same sample are listed, as sequenced in a study of blood T cell repertoires in COVID-19. The table came from immunoSEQ multiplex PCR; TCRdb's copy has only in-frame clones and leaves some out. The sample consists of a few hundred thousand clones, roughly 85% of them appearing once. The material sequenced was PBMCs or T cells enriched from blood (not recorded which). The receptors derive from a woman in her twenties or thirties who had recovered from COVID-19.

The gene calls are TRBV4-1 and TRBJ1-6; 7 bases align to TRBD1. CDR1 and CDR2 (germline): MGHRA, YSYEKL. The length of the CDR3 is 18 residues. V was clipped by 0 bases and J by 0 bases; unmatched bases: 5. The CDR3 reads CASSQETTGVSYNSPLHF. The CDR3 DNA is TGCGCCAGCAGCCAAGAGACAACAGGGGTCTCCTATAATTCACCCCTCCACTTT.

The chain carries TRBV11-2 and TRBJ2-2; TRBD1 agrees at 12 bases. CDR3 length: 15 amino acids. The junction had 5 bases not matched to a gene; V was cut back by 5 bases and J by 7 bases. CDR1 is SGHAT and CDR2 is FQNNGV in the germline V gene. CDR3 sequence (DNA): TGTGCCAGCAGCCCGGGACAGGGGGCGATCGGGGAGCTGTTTTTT. It encodes CASSPGQGAIGELFF.

This chain joins TRBV28 and TRBJ2-5, with D perhaps TRBD1 (6 bases). This CDR3 spans 15 amino acids. Trimming took 1 base from V and 5 from J, leaving 14 bases between them. Per the germline V gene, CDR1 is MDHEN and CDR2 is SYDVKM. The CDR3 bases are TGTGCCAGCAGTTTATATGACAGCCAGGGGGAGACCCAGTACTTC. Protein product: CASSLYDSQGETQYF.

As to this clone: The sample holds other DNA sequences that translate to the same CDR3. The V call is TRBV9, the J call TRBJ2-7; D ambiguous. The V and J ends lost 3 bases and 3 bases respectively, with 4 bases between them. The CDR3 spans 11 residues. Germline loops: CDR1 SGDLS, CDR2 YYNGEE. The CDR3 DNA sequence: TGTGCCAGCAGCGCGGGCTACGAGCAGTACTTC. Translating gives CASSAGYEQYF. Looking up the rest from reference TRBV9 and TRBJ2-7 gives the full variable domain: DSGVTQTPKHLITATGQRVTLRCSPRSGDLSVYWYQQSLDQGLQFLIQYYNGEERAKGNILERFSAQQFPDLHSELNLSSLELGDSALYFCASSAGYEQYFGPGTRLTVT.

The genes are TRBV10-3 and TRBJ2-7; 7 bases are a match to TRBD2. V shed 3 bases and J 4 bases; nucleotides not matched to a gene: 12. Looked up from germline, CDR1 is ENHRY and CDR2 is SYGVKD. CDR3 length equals 16 residues. CDR3 sequence (DNA): TGTGCCATCAGTGAAGGTAGCGGGCGGGGAAATTACGAGCAGTACTTC. Translation: CAISEGSGRGNYEQYF.

This chain links TRBV3-1 (or the pseudogene TRBV3-2) with TRBJ2-1, with 11 positions matching TRBD2. Losses at the gene ends were 4 bases for V and 1 base for J; bases not matched to a gene: 9. Germline V gene sequence: CDR1 LGHDT, CDR2 YNNKEL (reference sequence). The CDR3 has 18 residues. Written as DNA, the CDR3 is TGTGCCAGCAGCCCTGCGGTAGCGGGGGGGCGGTCCTACAATGAGCAGTTCTTC. Encoded protein: CASSPAVAGGRSYNEQFF.

The chain combines TRBV4-1 with TRBJ1-2; TRBD1 agrees at 7 bases. Germline V gives CDR1 MGHRA, CDR2 YSYEKL. The J segment lost 4 bases and the V segment lost 4 bases, leaving 6 bases of the junction unmatched. This CDR3 region has 14 residues. The CDR3 region is CASSPAGGFYGYTF. CDR3 DNA sequence: TGCGCCAGCAGCCCCGCAGGGGGTTTCTATGGCTACACCTTC.

The chain recombines TRBV6-5 with TRBJ1-1; no definite D call. Trimming took 0 bases from V and 0 from J, leaving 5 bases between them. The CDR3 has 14 residues. The germline V gene has CDR1 MNHEY and CDR2 SVGAGI. As DNA, the CDR3 is TGTGCCAGCAGTTACTCGAAGCTGAACACTGAAGCTTTCTTT. It yields the protein CASSYSKLNTEAFF.

The gene calls are TRBV11-1 and TRBJ1-6; D call uncertain. The CDR3 spans 15 residues. The V end was cut by 0 bases, the J end by 5 bases, with 8 bases between. The germline gives CDR1 SGHAT, CDR2 FQDESV (reference sequence). CDR3 loop: CASSLASPNNSPLHF. CDR3 coding DNA: TGTGCCAGCAGCTTAGCCAGTCCAAATAATTCACCCCTCCACTTT.

The rearrangement joins TRBV2 to TRBJ1-6; weak D call: TRBD1 (6 bases). The CDR3 sequence is 14 residues long. Germline assignment: CDR1 SNHLY and CDR2 FYNNEI. Trimming removed 9 bases from V and 3 bases from J, with 12 bases in between. The chain's CDR3 is CASGQSLYNSPLHF. The CDR3 DNA reads as TGTGCCAGTGGACAGAGCCTCTATAATTCACCCCTCCACTTT.

V gene TRBV3-1 (or the pseudogene TRBV3-2) combines with J gene TRBJ1-2, with a weak D call TRBD1 (6 bases). Trimming left V 4 bases short and J 8 bases short, with 11 bases between. In germline, CDR1 is LGHDT, CDR2 YNNKEL (reference sequence). The CDR3 has 12 amino acids. In nucleotides, the CDR3 is TGTGCCAGCAGCCTCACAGGGAGCGGCTACACCTTC. It codes for CASSLTGSGYTF.

This clone was observed a handful of times. The CDR3 sequence: CASSSDGTGWGYTF. The CDR3, as DNA: TGTGCCAGCAGCTCCGACGGGACAGGATGGGGCTACACCTTC. The chain links TRBV7-9 to TRBJ1-2; 8 bases agree with TRBD1. The CDR3 sequence is 14 residues long. From germline, CDR1 is SEHNR and CDR2 FQNEAQ (reference sequence). Germline trimming cut 4 bases from V and 8 bases from J; bases unmatched to any gene: 9.

The chain joins TRBV6-5 to TRBJ2-4, with 8 bases matching TRBD1. This CDR3 has 12 amino acids. The germline gives CDR1 MNHEY, CDR2 SVGAGI. Germline trimming cut 6 bases from V and 6 bases from J; bases unmatched to any gene: 1. In nucleotides, the CDR3 is TGTGCCAGCAGGGACAGGGTAAACATTCAGTACTTC. It is translated as CASRDRVNIQYF.

This chain links TRBV6-6 with TRBJ1-5; a weak D match, TRBD1 (6 bases). From germline, CDR1 is MNHNY and CDR2 SVGAGI (reference sequence). Deletions cut 6 bases from V and 6 bases from J, with 15 bases between. This CDR3 is 14 amino acids long. CDR3 protein: CASSTGQSGQPQHF. Written as DNA, the CDR3 is TGTGCCAGCAGCACCGGACAGTCAGGTCAGCCCCAGCATTTT.

The J gene is TRBJ1-1, the V gene TRBV5-1; D unclear. Germline CDR1 reads SGHRS; CDR2 reads YFSETQ. V lost 5 bases, J lost 1 base, and 18 bases lay in between. The CDR3 contains 16 residues. As DNA, the CDR3 is TGCGCCAGCAGGTTAACCACACAGACACCGAACACTGAAGCTTTCTTT. Amino acids: CASRLTTQTPNTEAFF.

This clone was counted a single time. The rearrangement uses TRBV19 and TRBJ2-1, with TRBD2 matching over 12 bases. This CDR3 has 15 residues. After removal of 3 bases from V and 9 bases from J, the junction contained 6 bases not matched to a gene. Germline CDR1 LNHDA, CDR2 SQIVND (reference sequence). Written as DNA, the CDR3 is TGTGCCAGTAGTATGTCTAGCGGGGGGGCCGGTGAGCAGTTCTTC. Protein product: CASSMSSGGAGEQFF.

This chain uses TRBV30 with TRBJ1-2; D gene uncertain. CDR1 GTSNPN and CDR2 SVGIG come from the germline V gene (reference sequence). The length of the CDR3 is 12 residues. Trimming took off 4 bases at V and 2 bases at J, with 8 bases between the two ends. The CDR3 DNA reads TGTGCCTGGAACACAGTGAACTATGGCTACACCTTC. It translates to CAWNTVNYGYTF.

This chain connects TRBV7-9 to TRBJ1-5, with 8 bases aligning to TRBD1. Germline V gives CDR1 SEHNR, CDR2 FQNEAQ (reference sequence). Trimming cost V 5 bases and J 5 bases; bases outside gene matches: 2. This CDR3 region has 13 residues. The CDR3 nucleotides read TGTGCCAGCAGCCCGGGACAGGATCAGCCCCAGCATTTT. The encoded protein is CASSPGQDQPQHF.

V gene TRBV3-1 (or the pseudogene TRBV3-2) combines with J gene TRBJ1-2; D is uncertain. The CDR3 extends over 15 amino acids. V was trimmed by 0 bases and J by 1 base, leaving 9 bases between them. Germline V gene lookup returns CDR1 LGHDT and CDR2 YNNKEL (reference sequence). Here the CDR3 reads CASSQEWEINYGYTF. CDR3 bases: TGTGCCAGCAGCCAAGAGTGGGAGATTAACTATGGCTACACCTTC.